These 14 T cell receptor beta chains came from one sample sequenced in a study of PD-1 blockade in classical Hodgkin lymphoma. Time point reported: newly diagnosed, previously untreated cHL patient sample. The authors purified CD4+ T cells from thawed PBMCs by magnetic negative selection. Clones were sequenced by immunoSEQ multiplex PCR, and TCRdb holds only the in-frame ones, with some missing. Of roughly 23,000 clones in the sample, approximately 89% were seen once. What was sequenced was CD4+ T cells from blood. Source of these receptors: a human donor with classical Hodgkin lymphoma.

This clone was observed a handful of times. This chain connects TRBV5-4 to TRBJ1-1; D is unresolved. The CDR3 runs 13 residues. CDR1 and CDR2 from the germline V gene are SGHNT and YYREEE (reference sequence). The V gene lost 4 bases and the J gene lost 2 bases, with 9 bases spanning the gap. The CDR3 DNA sequence: TGTGCCAGCAGCAGTACTAAAAACACTGAAGCTTTCTTT. Protein product: CASSSTKNTEAFF.

V is TRBV9 and J is TRBJ2-3; either TRBD1 or TRBD2 may fit D (6 bases each). CDR3 length equals 12 residues. The V end lost 3 bases, the J end lost 6 bases, and 8 bases lay between the germline ends. Germline V CDR1 and CDR2: SGDLS, YYNGEE. This chain's CDR3 is CASSAGADTQYF. The CDR3 bases are TGTGCCAGCAGCGCGGGGGCGGATACGCAGTATTTT. Variable domain in full (rest from reference TRBV9 and TRBJ2-3): DSGVTQTPKHLITATGQRVTLRCSPRSGDLSVYWYQQSLDQGLQFLIQYYNGEERAKGNILERFSAQQFPDLHSELNLSSLELGDSALYFCASSAGADTQYFGPGTRLTVL.

The table lists this clone with a count of one. This chain connects TRBV6-5 to TRBJ1-2, with 8 nucleotides matching TRBD1. The CDR3 has 15 amino acids. Germline V gene lookup returns CDR1 MNHEY and CDR2 SVGAGI. V shed 4 bases and J 5 bases; nucleotides not matched to a gene: 9. CDR3 nucleotide sequence: TGTGCCAGCAGTTCGTCGGACAGGGAGTGGTATGGCTACACCTTC. Translating gives CASSSSDREWYGYTF.

The chain joins TRBV2 to TRBJ1-4; D remains ambiguous. Looked up from germline, CDR1 is SNHLY and CDR2 is FYNNEI. The CDR3 loop spans 17 amino acids. Trimming stripped 8 bases from V and 0 bases from J, with 19 bases between. The CDR3 is CASREELLHSTNEKLFF. In DNA, the CDR3 is TGTGCCAGCCGGGAGGAGTTGCTTCATTCAACTAATGAAAAACTGTTTTTT.

This sequence joins TRBV7-9 and TRBJ2-3; the D is unclear. CDR1 and CDR2 from the germline V gene are SEHNR and FQNEAQ (reference sequence). This CDR3 has 12 residues. With 1 base removed from V and 6 bases from J, the gap between germline ends came to 5 bases. Here the CDR3 reads CASSLDWDTQYF. The CDR3 region has the DNA TGTGCCAGCAGCTTAGATTGGGATACGCAGTATTTT.

The chain employs TRBV19 and TRBJ1-5; D is undetermined. The CDR3 runs to 16 residues. V was trimmed by 6 bases and J by 2 bases, leaving 17 bases between them. The germline V gene has CDR1 LNHDA and CDR2 SQIVND (reference sequence). CDR3 in amino acids: CASSLLWALGNQPQHF. CDR3 nucleotide sequence: TGTGCCAGTAGCCTCCTTTGGGCCCTGGGCAATCAGCCCCAGCATTTT.

The chain recombines TRBV28 with TRBJ2-7, with D unresolved. CDR1 and CDR2 (germline): MDHEN, SYDVKM. This CDR3 spans 11 amino acids. The V gene lost 8 bases and the J gene lost 2 bases, with 7 bases spanning the gap. Here the CDR3 DNA reads TGTGCCAGCGGTGGGCCCTACGAGCAGTACTTC. It codes for CASGGPYEQYF.

This chain joins TRBV9 and TRBJ2-3; D remains ambiguous. V lost 4 bases and J lost 0, with 12 bases in between. Germline CDR1 and CDR2: SGDLS and YYNGEE. The CDR3 covers 15 residues. The CDR3 spells CASSRTTISTDTQYF. In DNA, the CDR3 is TGTGCCAGCAGCCGGACCACGATTAGCACAGATACGCAGTATTTT.

The chain carries TRBV2 and TRBJ2-6, with a tentative D call TRBD2 (6 bases). This CDR3 is built from 15 residues. Per germline, CDR1 SNHLY and CDR2 FYNNEI. The ends were cut back, 0 bases at V and 5 bases at J, with 8 bases in the middle. The DNA of the CDR3 is TGTGCCAGCAGTGAAGCGGGGAGGAGGGCCAACGTCCTGACTTTC. Its protein product is CASSEAGRRANVLTF.

The chain joins TRBV7-8 to TRBJ1-2; TRBD1 matches at 9 bases. J was trimmed by 3 bases and V by 1 base; bases with no gene match: 6. The CDR3 loop spans 16 amino acids. Germline CDR1 reads SGHVS; CDR2 reads FQNEAQ. CDR3 residues: CASSLVPDRGDYGYTF. In DNA form, the CDR3 reads TGTGCCAGCAGCTTAGTCCCCGACAGGGGGGACTATGGCTACACCTTC.

V is TRBV27 and J is TRBJ1-6, with D perhaps matching TRBD1 (6 bases). Trimming removed 6 bases from V and 5 bases from J, with 14 bases in between. Germline lookup yields CDR1 MNHEY and CDR2 SMNVEV (reference sequence). There are 15 residues in the CDR3. CDR3 bases: TGTGCCAGCAGCGTTTCAGGGGCCAATAATTCACCCCTCCACTTT. Translation: CASSVSGANNSPLHF.

In this sample, this clone turned up a few times. The chain joins TRBV6-5 to TRBJ1-2; TRBD1 is a possible D gene (5 bases). The CDR3 length is 14 residues. V was pared by 0 bases and J by 4 bases, with 9 bases between. CDR1 and CDR2 from the germline V gene are MNHEY and SVGAGI. CDR3 loop: CASSYSTRGYGYTF. In DNA, the CDR3 is TGTGCCAGCAGTTACTCGACGAGGGGCTATGGCTACACCTTC.

The chain carries TRBV6-6 and TRBJ2-4; D is uncertain. Between the trimmed V and J ends, which lost 10 bases and 1 base, there was a span of 20 bases. The CDR3 is made up of 16 amino acids. CDR1 is MNHNY and CDR2 is SVGAGI in the germline V gene (reference sequence). The DNA of the CDR3 is TGTGCCACTTCCTTCCCGGGTAGGCAGGCCAAAAACATTCAGTACTTC. As protein: CATSFPGRQAKNIQYF.

This chain links TRBV5-1 with TRBJ1-5; 9 bases are shared with TRBD1. Trimming removed 4 bases from V and 0 bases from J; junction bases left unmatched: 2. Looked up from germline, CDR1 is SGHRS and CDR2 is YFSETQ. CDR3 length equals 15 residues. Here the CDR3 DNA reads TGCGCCAGCAGCACAGGGGGCAGTAGCAATCAGCCCCAGCATTTT. As protein: CASSTGGSSNQPQHF.